The 21 T cell receptor beta chains below were found in one sample sequenced in a study of T-cell reconstitution after alpha-beta-depleted transplantation in children. A library of TCRbeta sequences, prepared with unique molecular identifiers, was generated. TCRdb redid the calling of the PCR reads with MiXCR, one entry per CDR3 protein. Of about a million distinct CDR3 sequences in the sample, under 30% are singletons; the top ten hold about 28%. The source material was PBMCs, mostly from graft donor cells, sampled 360 days after TCRalphabeta/CD19-depleted stem cell transplant. All receptors come from a boy in the first two years of life who had a stem cell transplant for SCID, so the T cells may come from the graft donor.

This clonotype was seen a handful of times. The chain employs TRBV28 and TRBJ2-5, with 9 bases aligning to TRBD1. From germline, CDR1 is MDHEN and CDR2 SYDVKM. The CDR3 has 15 amino acids. The trim removed 2 bases at V and 3 bases at J, leaving 4 bases unmatched. Here the CDR3 reads CASSLRGQGEETQYF. For the CDR3, the DNA is TGTGCCAGCAGTTTACGGGGACAGGGTGAAGAGACCCAGTACTTC.

This clonotype was recorded at least ten times. The CDR3 sequence: CAISEQRGMWTQYF. As DNA, the CDR3 is TGTGCCATCAGTGAGCAAAGGGGGATGTGGACCCAGTACTTC. The rearrangement uses TRBV10-3 and TRBJ2-5, with D possibly being TRBD1 (6 bases). The V and J ends lost 2 bases and 7 bases respectively, with 14 bases between them. The germline V gene has CDR1 ENHRY and CDR2 SYGVKD. The CDR3 extends over 14 amino acids.

In this sample, this clonotype turned up a few times. V and J are TRBV6-2 or TRBV6-3 and TRBJ2-3; 15 bases are shared with TRBD2. The CDR3 length is 20 residues. J lost 3 bases, V lost 6 bases, and 16 bases had no gene match. Germline assignment: CDR1 MNHEY and CDR2 SVGEGT. CDR3 nucleotides: TGTGCCAGCAGCACATCCACCGGGACTAGCGGGGGGTTTTGGACAGATACGCAGTATTTT. The encoded protein is CASSTSTGTSGGFWTDTQYF.

V gene TRBV29-1 combines with J gene TRBJ1-6, with D tentatively TRBD1 (5 bases). V lost 7 bases to trimming and J lost 10 bases, with 17 bases between them. The CDR3 contains 13 residues. Looked up from germline, CDR1 is SQVTM and CDR2 is ANQGSEA. CDR3 sequence (DNA): TGCAGCGCTGCACAGGAAAGGGGATCACCCCTCCACTTT. Encoded protein: CSAAQERGSPLHF.

The J gene is TRBJ2-5, the V gene TRBV5-6; D perhaps matches TRBD1 (5 bases). CDR3 length equals 14 residues. Trimming took 0 bases from V and 4 from J, leaving 10 bases between them. The germline V gene has CDR1 SGHDT and CDR2 YYEEEE. The CDR3 DNA follows: TGTGCCAGCAGCTTGGTTGCAGGGTTAGAGACCCAGTACTTC. Translation: CASSLVAGLETQYF.

CDR3 in DNA: TGTGCCAGCAGCTTACTATATGAGGTGCCGAACACTGAAGCTTTCTTT. It specifies CASSLLYEVPNTEAFF. This chain links TRBV7-9 with TRBJ1-1; unclear D gene. Per germline, CDR1 SEHNR and CDR2 FQNEAQ (reference sequence). This CDR3 comprises 16 residues. V was clipped by 2 bases and J by 1 base, with 14 bases between them.

The V gene is TRBV27, the J gene TRBJ2-7; TRBD2 might be the D (6 bases). Trimming pared 5 bases from V and 3 bases from J, leaving 17 bases between. The CDR3 contains 15 residues. Per the germline V gene, CDR1 is MNHEY and CDR2 is SMNVEV (reference sequence). The CDR3 sequence: CASSPGTPLFYEQYF. The CDR3 coding sequence is TGTGCCAGCAGTCCCGGGACTCCGCTCTTCTACGAGCAGTACTTC.

This chain uses TRBV7-9 with TRBJ2-7; TRBD2 agrees at 8 bases. The germline V gene has CDR1 SEHNR and CDR2 FQNEAQ (reference sequence). The CDR3 is 16 residues long. V lost 5 bases to trimming and J lost 3 bases; unmatched junction nucleotides: 12. In DNA form, the CDR3 reads TGTGCCAGCAGCGCAATCGGCGGGGGGACGGACTACGAGCAGTACTTC. Translated, it gives CASSAIGGGTDYEQYF.

This clonotype was detected only a few times. The genes are TRBV4-2 and TRBJ2-1; D is undetermined. From germline, CDR1 is LGHNA and CDR2 YNFKEQ. The length of the CDR3 is 12 residues. Trimming took off 2 bases at V and 6 bases at J, with 5 bases between the two ends. The CDR3 DNA reads TGTGCCAGCAGCCAAACCGGCAATGAGCAGTTCTTC. The encoded protein is CASSQTGNEQFF.

This clonotype was detected a few times. The chain carries TRBV20-1 and TRBJ2-1; 11 bases match TRBD2. CDR1 is DFQATT and CDR2 is SNEGSKA in the germline V gene (reference sequence). This CDR3 contains 15 residues. V was pared by 8 bases and J by 8 bases, with 14 bases of the junction left unmatched. The DNA for the CDR3 is TGCAGTTCCCCCCGGGCTAGCGGGGGGCGGGATGAGCAGTTCTTC. This codes for CSSPRASGGRDEQFF.

The table lists this clonotype with a few counts. This chain links TRBV28 with TRBJ1-2; TRBD1 might be the D (5 bases). Trimming cost V 1 base and J 8 bases, with 14 bases left between them. Germline-derived CDR1 and CDR2 are MDHEN and SYDVKM. The CDR3 length is 14 residues. CDR3 sequence reads: CASSLFGGRDGYTF. In DNA form, the CDR3 reads TGTGCCAGCAGTTTATTTGGCGGGAGGGACGGCTACACCTTC.

The chain recombines TRBV29-1 with TRBJ2-1, with D perhaps TRBD2 (5 bases). Germline loops: CDR1 SQVTM, CDR2 ANQGSEA. This CDR3 has 10 residues. Trimming took off 6 bases at V and 9 bases at J, with 9 bases between the two ends. The CDR3, as DNA: TGCAGCGTCGGGGTCCGTGAGCAGTTCTTC. The encoded protein is CSVGVREQFF.

The chain has TRBV12-3 or TRBV12-4 and TRBJ2-1; 7 bases align to TRBD2. Losses at the gene ends were 8 bases for V and 2 bases for J; bases not matched to a gene: 6. The CDR3 extends over 14 amino acids. This CDR3 reads CASSTGTTYNEQFF. CDR3 nucleotide sequence: TGTGCCAGCTCAACCGGGACTACCTACAATGAGCAGTTCTTC.

This sequence joins TRBV25-1 and TRBJ2-1; D possibly corresponds to TRBD1 (6 bases). CDR3 size: 17 residues. Between the trimmed V and J ends, which lost 4 bases and 10 bases, there was a span of 26 bases. Germline CDR1 is MGHDK and CDR2 is SYGVNS. The chain's CDR3 is CASSGPPQGPGFREQFF. CDR3 coding DNA: TGTGCCAGCAGTGGCCCCCCACAGGGTCCTGGGTTCCGGGAGCAGTTCTTC.

The chain employs TRBV19 and TRBJ2-5; D uncertain. Per the germline V gene, CDR1 is LNHDA and CDR2 is SQIVND (reference sequence). The CDR3 is 15 residues long. The V end lost 3 bases, the J end lost 1 base, and 12 bases lay between the germline ends. CDR3 in amino acids: CASSIVARGQETQYF. Here the CDR3 DNA reads TGTGCCAGTAGTATCGTTGCTAGAGGCCAAGAGACCCAGTACTTC.

This chain links TRBV5-5 with TRBJ2-2; D gene uncertain. This CDR3 has 17 amino acids. Trimming pared 5 bases from V and 5 bases from J, leaving 22 bases between. The germline CDR1 and CDR2 sequences are SGHKS and YYEKEE (reference sequence). The CDR3 DNA reads TGTGCCAGCAGGCCGGGTTGGTACACAGTTAGAACCGGGGAGCTGTTTTTT. Amino acid sequence: CASRPGWYTVRTGELFF.

In this sample, this clonotype turned up many times. The J gene is TRBJ2-7, the V gene TRBV29-1, with 7 bases fitting TRBD1. The CDR3 spans 13 residues. Germline V CDR1 and CDR2: SQVTM, ANQGSEA. The V gene end was trimmed by 4 bases and the J gene end by 5 bases; junction bases not matched to a gene: 8. The CDR3: CSVGYGTAHEQYF. Here the CDR3 DNA reads TGCAGCGTTGGTTATGGGACAGCGCACGAGCAGTACTTC.

This clonotype was seen only a few times. The genes are TRBV30 and TRBJ2-7; D uncertain. The ends were cut back, 2 bases at V and 5 bases at J, with 13 bases in the middle. Germline lookup yields CDR1 GTSNPN and CDR2 SVGIG (reference sequence). The CDR3 runs 13 residues. DNA for the CDR3: TGTGCCTGGAGTAATTATCCGCTCCACGAGCAGTACTTC. This gives the protein CAWSNYPLHEQYF.

The CDR3 reads CASSSRVAYGYTF. CDR3 DNA: TGTGCCAGCAGTTCCCGGGTAGCCTATGGCTACACCTTC. V usage is TRBV12-3 or TRBV12-4 and J usage is TRBJ1-2; no firm D call. V was trimmed by 4 bases and J by 4 bases, leaving 10 bases between them. The CDR3 totals 13 residues.

As DNA, the CDR3 is TGTGCCAGCAGCCAAGAAGGCGGCACCTTGCTGGACACCGGGGAGCTGTTTTTT. Translated, it gives CASSQEGGTLLDTGELFF. The chain is built from TRBV4-2 and TRBJ2-2; D not certain. V lost 0 bases and J 3 bases, leaving 17 bases between the germline ends. This CDR3 is built from 18 residues. Germline CDR1 reads LGHNA; CDR2 reads YNFKEQ.

This clonotype was recorded a few times. The gene calls are TRBV7-9 and TRBJ1-1, with D maybe TRBD1 (5 bases). Trimming removed 5 bases from V and 5 bases from J, with 15 bases in between. The CDR3 loop spans 14 amino acids. CDR1 SEHNR and CDR2 FQNEAQ come from the germline V gene (reference sequence). CDR3 DNA sequence: TGTGCCAGCAGCCCAGGGTGGGGAGAAACTGAAGCTTTCTTT. As protein: CASSPGWGETEAFF. Full variable domain (missing parts from reference TRBV7-9 and TRBJ1-1): DTGVSQNPRHKITKRGQNVTFRCDPISEHNRLYWYRQTLGQGPEFLTYFQNEAQLEKSRLLSDRFSAERPKGSFSTLEIQRTEQGDSAMYLCASSPGWGETEAFFGQGTRLTVV.